This TCR beta chain was profiled in a study of PD-1 blockade in classical Hodgkin lymphoma. This sample's time point: cycle 4 day 1 (C4D1), after 5 to 7 weeks of nivolumab. Each of the patients experienced relapse following autologous stem cell transplantation, and their brentuximab vedotin exposure differed. A word on this clone: No antigen is known for it.

Findings and caveats of the study: The study reported lower baseline TCR diversity in newly diagnosed patients than in healthy donors.

The protocol was immunoSEQ multiplex PCR, while the TCRdb copy is restricted to in-frame clones and leaves out a portion. The sample yields tens of thousands of clones, around 89% seen once. CDR1 and CDR2 (germline): ENHRY, SYGVKD. The CDR3 length is 14 residues. The V end lost 3 bases, the J end lost 4 bases, and 11 bases lay between the germline ends. This receptor was identified in a human donor with classical Hodgkin lymphoma. Here the sequenced sample was peripheral blood mononuclear cells (PBMCs), taken before the fourth cycle of nivolumab. This chain uses TRBV10-3 with TRBJ2-3, with D perhaps being TRBD1 or TRBD2 (5 bases each). CDR3 sequence: CAISEGRDPDTQYF. The DNA for the CDR3 is TGTGCCATCAGTGAAGGCAGGGACCCAGATACGCAGTATTTT.